The text below deals with one T cell receptor (beta chain). Antigen specificity is unknown. J lost 3 bases, V lost 0 bases, and 3 bases had no gene match. Germline assignment: CDR1 KGHDR and CDR2 SFDVKD. The CDR3 is 16 amino acids. TCRdb fed the 5' RACE reads into MiXCR, producing one record per CDR3 protein. The data show approximately 300,000 distinct CDR3 sequences, about 6.6% seen once. This entry comes from a study of T cells after yellow fever vaccination. Findings and limits, study-wide: After the booster, around 95% of CD4 and more than 85% of CD8 primary-response clones were re-detected. A small share of clonotypes appeared in both CD4 and CD8 compartments.

Sequences were derived from PBMCs, sampled more than 40 days after the first yellow fever vaccination. This sequence was found in a man between 18 and 29 years old who received the YFV17D yellow fever vaccine. V and J are TRBV24-1 and TRBJ2-1; 8 bases align to TRBD2. The CDR3 here is CATSDLAGGRYNEQFF. The CDR3 bases are TGTGCCACCAGTGATTTGGCGGGGGGCCGCTACAATGAGCAGTTCTTC.